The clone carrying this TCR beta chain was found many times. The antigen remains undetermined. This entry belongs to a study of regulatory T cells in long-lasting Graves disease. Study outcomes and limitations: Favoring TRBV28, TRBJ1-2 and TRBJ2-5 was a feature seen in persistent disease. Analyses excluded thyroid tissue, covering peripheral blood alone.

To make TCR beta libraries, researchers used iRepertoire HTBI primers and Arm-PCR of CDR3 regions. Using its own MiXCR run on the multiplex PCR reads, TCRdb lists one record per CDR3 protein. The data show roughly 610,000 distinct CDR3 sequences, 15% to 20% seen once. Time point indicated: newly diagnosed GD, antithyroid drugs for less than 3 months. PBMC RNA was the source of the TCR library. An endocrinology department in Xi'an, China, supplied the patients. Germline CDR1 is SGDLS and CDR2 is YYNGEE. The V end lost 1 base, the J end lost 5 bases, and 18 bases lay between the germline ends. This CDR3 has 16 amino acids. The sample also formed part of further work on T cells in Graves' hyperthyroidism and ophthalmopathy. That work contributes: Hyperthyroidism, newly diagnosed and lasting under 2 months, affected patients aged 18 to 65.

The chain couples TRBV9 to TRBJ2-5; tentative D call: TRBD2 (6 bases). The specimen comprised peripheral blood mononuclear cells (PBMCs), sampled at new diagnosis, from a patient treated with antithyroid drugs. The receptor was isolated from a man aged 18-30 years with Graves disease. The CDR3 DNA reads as TGTGCCAGCAGCGTATCGTCTGGGAGCGGGCAGGAGACCCAGTACTTC. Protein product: CASSVSSGSGQETQYF.